This T cell receptor beta chain is from a study of cytomegalovirus exposure and HLA in healthy donors. In the PCR, 60 Vbeta and 13 Jbeta primers were used. Clones were read by immunoSEQ multiplex PCR, and TCRdb kept only the in-frame ones, dropping some. The data show about 200,000 clones, 79% seen once. CDR1 is GTSNPN and CDR2 is SVGIG in the germline V gene (reference sequence). The CDR3 contains 13 residues. Trimming pared 5 bases from V and 1 base from J, leaving 8 bases between. This TCR derives from a woman aged 25 to 39 in good health and CMV-seropositive. The chain combines TRBV30 with TRBJ2-2; the D is unclear. What was sequenced was PBMCs. For the CDR3, the DNA is TGTGCCTGGTCTCGCGGGAACACCGGGGAGCTGTTTTTT. This gives the protein CAWSRGNTGELFF.